This T cell receptor beta chain was found in a study of T cell repertoires in cytomegalovirus infection. Study summary: Use of recently identified HLA-C-restricted and well-studied HLA-B-restricted CMV epitopes was part of the study. Study-wide points: Ex vivo, HLA-C-restricted CMV-specific TCR beta clonotypes prevailed over the rest of the response. Carriage of CMV together with the relevant HLA was identifiable through cumulative public TCR beta family frequency.

TCRdb itself ran the reads through MiXCR, one entry per CDR3 protein. Of hundreds of thousands of distinct CDR3 sequences listed, around 32% are singletons. Of note for this clonotype: The antigen is undetermined.

Trimming took 6 bases from V and 3 from J; bases not matched to a gene: 8. Germline V gives CDR1 LGHNT, CDR2 FRNRAP. The CDR3 spans 15 residues. This receptor was identified in a human donor in good health (CMV status not recorded). Some clones in this sample may be carry-over from other donors' samples. Here the sequenced sample was cultured CD8+ T cells from PBMCs, taken from culture after CMV antigen stimulation. The V and J genes are TRBV12-5 and TRBJ2-1; TRBD1 agrees at 7 bases. The CDR3 loop reads CASGPRDSIYNEQFF. The CDR3 region has the DNA TGTGCTAGTGGCCCACGGGACAGTATCTACAATGAGCAGTTCTTC.